Below, 15 T cell receptor beta chains from the same sample are listed, as sequenced in a study of T cell responses to AZD1222 COVID-19 vaccine. Assay used: immunoSEQ multiplex PCR; TCRdb lists only in-frame clones, some missing. Of 90,000 to 130,000 clones listed, approximately 94% are singletons. The input for sequencing was peripheral blood, taken 28 days after the second AZD1222 dose. These receptors were obtained from an adult who received the AZD1222 COVID-19 vaccine.

The V gene is TRBV7-9, the J gene TRBJ2-7, with a weak D call TRBD2 (6 bases). The CDR3 consists of 15 residues. Germline lookup yields CDR1 SEHNR and CDR2 FQNEAQ (reference sequence). Trimming took 5 bases from V and 2 from J, leaving 16 bases between them. The CDR3 spells CASSTSRGRPYEQYF. In DNA form, the CDR3 reads TGTGCCAGCAGCACATCACGGGGGAGGCCCTACGAGCAGTACTTC.

This clone was seen once. J is TRBJ2-1 and V is TRBV27; D gene unclear. Germline values: CDR1 MNHEY, CDR2 SMNVEV (reference sequence). CDR3 size: 18 residues. The V gene lost 6 bases and the J gene lost 0 bases, with 21 bases spanning the gap. For the CDR3, the DNA is TGTGCCAGCAGGACTCAAAATACGACCTTTACCTCCTACAATGAGCAGTTCTTC. This sequence encodes CASRTQNTTFTSYNEQFF.

This clone was detected only a few times. The chain couples TRBV7-8 to TRBJ1-2; D might be TRBD1 (6 bases). Germline V gene lookup returns CDR1 SGHVS and CDR2 FQNEAQ. Trimming took off 5 bases at V and 5 bases at J, with 9 bases between the two ends. This CDR3 is 12 amino acids long. DNA for the CDR3: TGTGCCAGCAGCCCCCAGGGGTATGGCTACACCTTC. Translating gives CASSPQGYGYTF.

The J gene is TRBJ2-4, the V gene TRBV19; D is ambiguous. In germline, CDR1 is LNHDA, CDR2 SQIVND (reference sequence). The CDR3 is 16 amino acids. The ends were cut back, 5 bases at V and 3 bases at J, with 17 bases in the middle. The CDR3 reads CASSVSYSIVKNIQYF. CDR3 DNA: TGTGCCAGTAGTGTCAGTTATAGCATTGTCAAAAACATTCAGTACTTC.

CDR3 bases: TGTGCCAGCAGCCCCGGACTAGCGGGGGGGCAAGAGACCCAGTACTTC. Amino acid sequence: CASSPGLAGGQETQYF. The chain uses TRBV6-2 or TRBV6-3 and TRBJ2-5, with 15 positions matching TRBD2. Germline-derived CDR1 and CDR2 are MNHEY and SVGEGT. This CDR3 has 16 residues. After removal of 6 bases from V and 2 bases from J, the junction contained 4 bases not matched to a gene.

In DNA form, the CDR3 reads TGTGCCAGCAGTCCGGGAAATGGGGGGCGGCAGCCCCAGCATTTT. Its translation: CASSPGNGGRQPQHF. This chain connects TRBV6-2 or TRBV6-3 to TRBJ1-5, with a weak D call TRBD1 (6 bases). Germline CDR1 MNHEY, CDR2 SVGEGT. Between the trimmed V and J ends, which lost 5 bases and 7 bases, there was a span of 18 bases. This CDR3 region has 15 residues.

The chain carries TRBV10-2 and TRBJ1-1; D is perhaps TRBD1 (5 bases). The CDR3 length is 13 residues. The V and J ends lost 3 bases and 1 base respectively, with 6 bases between them. CDR1 and CDR2 from the germline V gene are WSHSY and SAAADI. The CDR3 here is CASSEDRNTEAFF. DNA of the CDR3: TGCGCCAGCAGTGAAGACAGGAACACTGAAGCTTTCTTT.

This CDR3 is CASSQYGTGGFF. In DNA form, the CDR3 reads TGCGCCAGCAGTCAGTACGGGACAGGGGGGTTCTTT. This chain connects TRBV23-1 to TRBJ1-1; 11 bases match TRBD1. TRBV23-1 is recorded as an ORF, its role being uncertain. The V gene end was trimmed by 3 bases and the J gene end by 14 bases; junction bases not matched to a gene: 5. The CDR3 extends over 12 amino acids.

The rearrangement links TRBV5-5 to TRBJ2-2; 7 bases fit TRBD2. V shed 2 bases and J 0 bases; nucleotides not matched to a gene: 13. The CDR3 is 19 residues long. The germline V gene has CDR1 SGHKS and CDR2 YYEKEE (reference sequence). The CDR3 DNA reads as TGTGCCAGCAGCTTAGGGTCGAGCGGGATGAACGCGAACACCGGGGAGCTGTTTTTT. Amino acids: CASSLGSSGMNANTGELFF.

This clone has just one count. V is TRBV10-3 and J is TRBJ2-6; no firm D call. Trimming stripped 9 bases from V and 1 base from J, with 4 bases between. From germline, CDR1 is ENHRY and CDR2 SYGVKD. The length of the CDR3 is 12 residues. The CDR3 sequence: CAMTSGANVLTF. The CDR3 nucleotides are TGTGCCATGACATCTGGGGCCAACGTCCTGACTTTC.

The chain carries TRBV29-1 and TRBJ2-1; D is unclear. V shed 4 bases and J shed 7 bases, with 11 bases lying between them. This CDR3 is 12 amino acids long. The germline V gene has CDR1 SQVTM and CDR2 ANQGSEA. The CDR3 DNA follows: TGCAGCGTTGCTGAAAGGTTTAATGAGCAGTTCTTC. It yields the protein CSVAERFNEQFF.

The rearrangement links TRBV21-1 to TRBJ1-5; the D segment call TRBD1 is taken from the table without a DNA check. TRBV21-1 is shown as a pseudogene. This CDR3 is 14 amino acids long. CDR3 coding DNA: TGTGCCAGCATCAAGACAGCTCACAATCAGCCCCAGCATTTT. Residues: CASIKTAHNQPQHF.

J is TRBJ1-1 and V is TRBV19; 7 nucleotides agree with TRBD1. V dropped 4 bases and J dropped 0; count of bases not matched to a gene: 2. This CDR3 contains 14 residues. Germline V lookup: CDR1 LNHDA, CDR2 SQIVND (reference sequence). CDR3 amino acids: CASSSRGMNTEAFF. CDR3 nucleotides: TGTGCCAGTAGTAGCAGGGGGATGAACACTGAAGCTTTCTTT. Based on the CDR3 plus reference TRBV19 and TRBJ1-1, the full variable domain is DGGITQSPKYLFRKEGQNVTLSCEQNLNHDAMYWYRQDPGQGLRLIYYSQIVNDFQKGDIAEGYSVSREKKESFPLTVTSAQKNPTAFYLCASSSRGMNTEAFFGQGTRLTVV.

This sequence joins TRBV6-5 and TRBJ1-1, with no clear D. Per the germline V gene, CDR1 is MNHEY and CDR2 is SVGAGI. The V end was cut by 2 bases, the J end by 1 base, with 11 bases between. The CDR3 length is 15 residues. CDR3 loop: CASSYKVAGNTEAFF. CDR3 bases: TGTGCCAGCAGTTACAAGGTCGCCGGGAACACTGAAGCTTTCTTT.

This clone was counted once. CDR3 region: CASSLGLGLAVNTGELFF. DNA of the CDR3: TGTGCCAGCAGCTTAGGACTTGGGCTAGCGGTGAACACCGGGGAGCTGTTTTTT. The rearrangement joins TRBV7-6 to TRBJ2-2; 7 bases map to TRBD2. This CDR3 comprises 18 residues. Germline V gene lookup returns CDR1 SGHVS and CDR2 FNYEAQ. The V and J ends lost 1 base and 1 base, in that order; junction bases with no gene match: 9.